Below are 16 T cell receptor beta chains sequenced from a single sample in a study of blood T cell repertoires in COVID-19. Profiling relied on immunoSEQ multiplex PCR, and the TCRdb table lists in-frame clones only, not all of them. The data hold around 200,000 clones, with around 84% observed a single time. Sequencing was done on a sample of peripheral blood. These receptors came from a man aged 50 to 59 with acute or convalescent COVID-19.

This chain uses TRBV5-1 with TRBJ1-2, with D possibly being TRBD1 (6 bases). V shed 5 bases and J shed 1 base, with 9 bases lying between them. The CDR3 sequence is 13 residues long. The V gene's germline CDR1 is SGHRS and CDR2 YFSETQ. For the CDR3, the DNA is TGCGCCAGCAGACCGGACAGTAACTATGGCTACACCTTC. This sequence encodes CASRPDSNYGYTF.

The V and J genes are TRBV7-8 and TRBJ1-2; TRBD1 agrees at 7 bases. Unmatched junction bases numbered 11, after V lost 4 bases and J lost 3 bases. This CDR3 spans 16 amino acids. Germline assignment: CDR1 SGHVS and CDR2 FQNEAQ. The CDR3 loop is CASSYREGGSHYGYTF. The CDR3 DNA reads TGTGCCAGCAGCTATCGGGAAGGGGGCTCACACTATGGCTACACCTTC.

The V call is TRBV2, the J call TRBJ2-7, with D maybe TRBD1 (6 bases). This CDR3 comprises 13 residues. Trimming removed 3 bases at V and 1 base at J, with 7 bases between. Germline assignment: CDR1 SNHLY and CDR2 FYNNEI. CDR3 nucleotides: TGTGCCAGCAGTGAGCAGGGGTCCTACGAGCAGTACTTC. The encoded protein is CASSEQGSYEQYF.

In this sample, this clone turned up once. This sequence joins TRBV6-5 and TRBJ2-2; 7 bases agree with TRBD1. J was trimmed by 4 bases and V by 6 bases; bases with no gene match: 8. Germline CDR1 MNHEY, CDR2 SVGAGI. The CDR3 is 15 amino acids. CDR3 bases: TGTGCCAGCAGGAACATGGGGACAGTCACCGGGGAGCTGTTTTTT. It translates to CASRNMGTVTGELFF.

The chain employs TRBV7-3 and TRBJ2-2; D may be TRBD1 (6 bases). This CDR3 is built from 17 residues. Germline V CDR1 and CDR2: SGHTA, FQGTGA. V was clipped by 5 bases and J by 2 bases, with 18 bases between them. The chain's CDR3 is CASSPIPGTKNTGELFF. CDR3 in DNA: TGTGCCAGCAGCCCGATTCCCGGGACAAAAAACACCGGGGAGCTGTTTTTT.

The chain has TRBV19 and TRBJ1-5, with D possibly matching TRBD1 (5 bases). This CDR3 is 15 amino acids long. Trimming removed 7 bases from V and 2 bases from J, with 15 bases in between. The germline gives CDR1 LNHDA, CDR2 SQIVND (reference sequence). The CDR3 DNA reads TGTGCCAGTACCCCTCGGGGGGACGGCAATCAGCCCCAGCATTTT. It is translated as CASTPRGDGNQPQHF.

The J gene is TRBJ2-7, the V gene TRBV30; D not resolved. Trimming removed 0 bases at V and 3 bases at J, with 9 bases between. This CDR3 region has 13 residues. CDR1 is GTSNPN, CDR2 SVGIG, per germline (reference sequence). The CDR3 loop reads CAWSVGRIYEQYF. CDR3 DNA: TGTGCCTGGAGTGTCGGCAGGATCTACGAGCAGTACTTC.

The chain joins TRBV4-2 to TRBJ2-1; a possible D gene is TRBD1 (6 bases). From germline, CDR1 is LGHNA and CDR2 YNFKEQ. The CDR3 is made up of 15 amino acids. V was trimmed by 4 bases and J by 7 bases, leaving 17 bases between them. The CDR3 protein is CASSPRPGQMNEQFF. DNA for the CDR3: TGTGCCAGCAGCCCACGGCCGGGACAAATGAATGAGCAGTTCTTC.

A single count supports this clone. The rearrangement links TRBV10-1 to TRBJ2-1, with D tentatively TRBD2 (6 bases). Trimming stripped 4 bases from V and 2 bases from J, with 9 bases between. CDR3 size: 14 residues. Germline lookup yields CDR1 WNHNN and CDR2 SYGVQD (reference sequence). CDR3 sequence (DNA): TGCGCCAGCAGTGTTGCGGGGCCCTACAATGAGCAGTTCTTC. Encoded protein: CASSVAGPYNEQFF.

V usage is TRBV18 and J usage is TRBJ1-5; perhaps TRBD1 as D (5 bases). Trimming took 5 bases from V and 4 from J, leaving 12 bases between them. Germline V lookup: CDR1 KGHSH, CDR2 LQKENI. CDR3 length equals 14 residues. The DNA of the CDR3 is TGTGCCAGCTCAGGCCAGGGAAGTAATCAGCCCCAGCATTTT. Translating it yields CASSGQGSNQPQHF. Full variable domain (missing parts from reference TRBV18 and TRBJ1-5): NAGVMQNPRHLVRRRGQEARLRCSPMKGHSHVYWYRQLPEEGLKFMVYLQKENIIDESGMPKERFSAEFPKEGPSILRIQQVVRGDSAAYFCASSGQGSNQPQHFGDGTRLSIL.

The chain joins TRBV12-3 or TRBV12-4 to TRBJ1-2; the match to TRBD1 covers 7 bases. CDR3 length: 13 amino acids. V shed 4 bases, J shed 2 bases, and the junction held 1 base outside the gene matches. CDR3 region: CASSSGQNYGYTF. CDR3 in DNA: TGTGCCAGCAGTTCGGGACAGAACTATGGCTACACCTTC.

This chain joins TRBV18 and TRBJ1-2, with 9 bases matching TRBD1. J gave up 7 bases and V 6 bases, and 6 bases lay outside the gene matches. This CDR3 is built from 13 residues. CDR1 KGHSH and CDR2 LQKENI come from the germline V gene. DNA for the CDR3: TGTGCCAGCTCGGAGGGACAGGGAGCTGGCTACACCTTC. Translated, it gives CASSEGQGAGYTF.

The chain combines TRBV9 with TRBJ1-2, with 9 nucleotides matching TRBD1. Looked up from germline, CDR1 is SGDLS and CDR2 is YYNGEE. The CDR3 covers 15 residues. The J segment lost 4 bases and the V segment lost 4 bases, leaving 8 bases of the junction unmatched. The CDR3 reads CASSPGQGSGYGYTF. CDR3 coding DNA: TGTGCCAGCAGCCCAGGACAGGGGAGCGGCTATGGCTACACCTTC.

The CDR3 here is CASSLGLRGNTIYF. CDR3 in DNA: TGTGCCAGCAGCTTAGGGCTACGTGGAAACACCATATATTTT. The rearrangement uses TRBV13 and TRBJ1-3; no clear D gene. The CDR3 runs 14 residues. V lost 0 bases and J 3 bases, leaving 6 bases between the germline ends. CDR1 is PRHDT, CDR2 FYEKMQ, per germline (reference sequence).

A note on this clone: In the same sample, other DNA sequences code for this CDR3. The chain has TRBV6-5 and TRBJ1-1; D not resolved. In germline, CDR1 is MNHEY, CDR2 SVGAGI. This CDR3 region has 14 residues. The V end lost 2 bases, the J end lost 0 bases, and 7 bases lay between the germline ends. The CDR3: CASSYGQVNTEAFF. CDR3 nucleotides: TGTGCCAGCAGTTACGGTCAGGTGAACACTGAAGCTTTCTTT.

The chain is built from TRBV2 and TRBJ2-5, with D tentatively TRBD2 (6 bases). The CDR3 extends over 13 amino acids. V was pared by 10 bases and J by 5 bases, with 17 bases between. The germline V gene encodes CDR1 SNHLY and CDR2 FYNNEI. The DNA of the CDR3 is TGTGCCACTACGGACACGGCGGGGGAGACCCAGTACTTC. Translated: CATTDTAGETQYF. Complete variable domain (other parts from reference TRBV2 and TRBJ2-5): EPEVTQTPSHQVTQMGQEVILRCVPISNHLYFYWYRQILGQKVEFLVSFYNNEISEKSEIFDDQFSVERPDGSNFTLKIRSTKLEDSAMYFCATTDTAGETQYFGPGTRLLVL.